The 32 T cell receptor beta chains in this list originate from one sample, sequenced in a study of T cells after yellow fever vaccination. TCRdb itself ran the 5' RACE reads through MiXCR, one entry per CDR3 protein. The table includes just over 300,000 distinct CDR3 sequences, around 3.6% detected once. This material consisted of PBMCs, taken on the day of the yellow fever booster vaccination. These receptors were collected from a man younger than 30 who received the YFV17D yellow fever vaccine.

At least ten counts were recorded for this clonotype. The chain links TRBV7-9 to TRBJ2-1; D uncertain. Trimming cost V 1 base and J 0 bases, with 7 bases left between them. This CDR3 spans 15 amino acids. Germline values: CDR1 SEHNR, CDR2 FQNEAQ (reference sequence). CDR3 region: CASSLEGRSYNEQFF. CDR3 DNA: TGTGCCAGCAGCTTAGAAGGCCGCTCCTACAATGAGCAGTTCTTC.

At least ten counts were recorded for this clonotype. V gene TRBV5-1 combines with J gene TRBJ2-5; a possible D gene is TRBD2 (6 bases). Trimming stripped 9 bases from V and 5 bases from J, with 23 bases between. From germline, CDR1 is SGHRS and CDR2 YFSETQ. The CDR3 totals 15 residues. This CDR3 is CATDTGLRSGETQYF. CDR3 bases: TGCGCCACCGACACGGGACTCAGGAGTGGGGAGACCCAGTACTTC.

The gene calls are TRBV5-4 and TRBJ2-5; possibly TRBD2 for D (6 bases). V was trimmed by 3 bases and J by 5 bases, leaving 17 bases between them. Germline CDR1 SGHNT, CDR2 YYREEE (reference sequence). CDR3 size: 15 residues. The CDR3 loop reads CASSSKASGLETQYF. CDR3 nucleotide sequence: TGTGCCAGCAGCTCTAAGGCGAGCGGGTTGGAGACCCAGTACTTC. Variable domain in full (rest from reference TRBV5-4 and TRBJ2-5): ETGVTQSPTHLIKTRGQQVTLRCSSQSGHNTVSWYQQALGQGPQFIFQYYREEENGRGNFPPRFSGLQFPNYSSELNVNALELDDSALYLCASSSKASGLETQYFGPGTRLLVL.

Ten or more counts support this clonotype. V gene TRBV4-3 combines with J gene TRBJ1-2; D uncertain. V lost 0 bases, J lost 13 bases, and 27 bases lay in between. The CDR3 extends over 17 amino acids. The germline V gene has CDR1 LGHNA and CDR2 YSLEER. Here the CDR3 DNA reads TGCGCCAGCAGCCAAGATAGGAACGGAGTGACTGACAATGGTTGCACCTTC. Translating it yields CASSQDRNGVTDNGCTF.

There are a few counts of this clonotype. The chain carries TRBV6-2 or TRBV6-3 and TRBJ1-5; unclear D gene. Trimming took off 6 bases at V and 6 bases at J, with 24 bases between the two ends. The germline V gene has CDR1 MNHEY and CDR2 SVGEGT. CDR3 length equals 17 residues. The chain's CDR3 is CASSNGVRSLLGQPQHF. DNA for the CDR3: TGTGCCAGCAGCAACGGCGTCAGGTCTCTCCTGGGTCAGCCCCAGCATTTT.

This clonotype was recorded at least ten times. CDR3 sequence (DNA): TGCAGTGCTAGAGGCGATAGCAATCAGCCCCAGCATTTT. Protein product: CSARGDSNQPQHF. The genes are TRBV20-1 and TRBJ1-5; D call uncertain. V dropped 1 base and J dropped 0 bases, with 4 bases sitting between them. The CDR3 totals 13 residues. CDR1 and CDR2 (germline): DFQATT, SNEGSKA (reference sequence).

Here the CDR3 reads CASSFMAAGANVLTF. The CDR3 DNA is TGTGCCAGCAGCTTCATGGCCGCCGGGGCCAACGTCCTGACTTTC. The chain carries TRBV7-2 and TRBJ2-6; no definite D call. The CDR3 consists of 15 residues. CDR1 SGHTA and CDR2 FQGNSA come from the germline V gene. V was pared by 3 bases and J by 4 bases, with 10 bases between.

This chain links TRBV19 with TRBJ2-7; no firm D call. This CDR3 contains 14 residues. V was pared by 1 base and J by 2 bases, with 9 bases between. Germline V gene sequence: CDR1 LNHDA, CDR2 SQIVND (reference sequence). The CDR3 loop reads CASSIAGTPYEQYF. The CDR3 DNA sequence: TGTGCCAGTAGTATAGCGGGCACTCCCTACGAGCAGTACTTC.

The CDR3: CASRPGQGRAFF. CDR3 sequence (DNA): TGTGCCAGCAGGCCCGGACAGGGCCGGGCTTTCTTT. The chain carries TRBV12-3 or TRBV12-4 and TRBJ1-1; 8 bases line up with TRBD1. After removal of 6 bases from V and 11 bases from J, the junction contained 8 bases not matched to a gene. CDR3 length equals 12 residues.

The rearrangement uses TRBV29-1 and TRBJ2-1; D perhaps matches TRBD1 (6 bases). CDR3 size: 14 residues. V lost 3 bases to trimming and J lost 4 bases, with 13 bases between them. Germline assignment: CDR1 SQVTM and CDR2 ANQGSEA. CDR3 amino acids: CSVEVTGKYNEQFF. As DNA, the CDR3 is TGCAGCGTTGAGGTCACAGGGAAGTACAATGAGCAGTTCTTC.

This clonotype was found a few times. The V gene is TRBV10-3, the J gene TRBJ1-1; TRBD1 agrees at 8 bases. V was pared by 6 bases and J by 4 bases, with 10 bases of the junction left unmatched. The germline CDR1 and CDR2 sequences are ENHRY and SYGVKD. The CDR3 totals 15 residues. The CDR3: CAIRVDREKGTEAFF. As DNA, the CDR3 is TGTGCCATCAGGGTGGACAGGGAGAAGGGCACTGAAGCTTTCTTT.

In its sample, this clonotype was seen many times. The gene calls are TRBV5-1 and TRBJ1-2, with a possible D match to TRBD1 (6 bases). Germline loops: CDR1 SGHRS, CDR2 YFSETQ. Trimming removed 0 bases at V and 8 bases at J, with 20 bases between. The CDR3 spans 16 residues. In DNA, the CDR3 is TGCGCCAGCAGCTTGGGCCCAGGGGCAGTCTCTGCAGGCTACACCTTC. It yields the protein CASSLGPGAVSAGYTF.

This clonotype has ten or more counts. V is TRBV7-2 and J is TRBJ2-5; D assignment may be TRBD1 or TRBD2 (6 bases each). The germline V gene encodes CDR1 SGHTA and CDR2 FQGNSA. V was cut by 1 base and J by 9 bases, with 18 bases left in between. CDR3 size: 15 residues. Here the CDR3 reads CASSLVVGGRGPQYF. In nucleotides, the CDR3 is TGTGCCAGCAGCTTAGTAGTGGGGGGCCGGGGGCCCCAGTACTTC.

The V call is TRBV23-1, the J call TRBJ2-5; a possible D gene is TRBD2 (5 bases). TRBV23-1 falls under the ORF class, with uncertain function. The CDR3 has 14 amino acids. With 7 bases removed from V and 5 bases from J, the gap between germline ends came to 17 bases. The CDR3 DNA is TGCGCCAGCAAACTTTTCCCGCGCGGGGAGACCCAGTACTTC. It translates to CASKLFPRGETQYF.

This chain links TRBV11-3 with TRBJ2-1, with 7 positions matching TRBD1. The V and J ends lost 4 bases and 6 bases, in that order; junction bases with no gene match: 12. The CDR3 runs 16 residues. CDR1 and CDR2 (germline): SGHNT, YENEEA. The CDR3 bases are TGTGCCAGCAGCTCCCAAGACAGGGCAGGGGTCAATGAGCAGTTCTTC. Amino acid sequence: CASSSQDRAGVNEQFF.

The chain uses TRBV7-2 and TRBJ1-1; D gene uncertain. The V gene lost 3 bases and the J gene lost 5 bases, with 7 bases spanning the gap. CDR3 length: 12 amino acids. CDR1 is SGHTA and CDR2 is FQGNSA in the germline V gene. DNA of the CDR3: TGTGCCAGCAGCTTCGGGATGACTGAAGCTTTCTTT. Translating gives CASSFGMTEAFF.

The chain combines TRBV7-2 with TRBJ1-2, with D perhaps TRBD1 (5 bases). The CDR3 runs 15 residues. The germline gives CDR1 SGHTA, CDR2 FQGNSA. V gave up 2 bases and J gave up 8 bases, with 18 bases separating them. CDR3 protein: CASSLLGREGEGYTF. In nucleotides, the CDR3 is TGTGCCAGCAGCTTATTGGGCAGGGAGGGTGAAGGCTACACCTTC.

This clonotype has a count of ten or more. This chain joins TRBV20-1 and TRBJ2-5, with 7 bases lining up with TRBD2. The V gene's germline CDR1 is DFQATT and CDR2 SNEGSKA (reference sequence). V was pared by 3 bases and J by 2 bases, with 9 bases of the junction left unmatched. This CDR3 has 15 amino acids. In DNA, the CDR3 is TGCAGTGCTAGGGACCCGGGGGGACTTCAAGAGACCCAGTACTTC. This gives the protein CSARDPGGLQETQYF.

At least ten counts were recorded for this clonotype. The chain uses TRBV11-2 and TRBJ2-7; a weak D match, TRBD2 (6 bases). Trimming shortened V by 5 bases and J by 3 bases, and 14 bases separated the two germline ends. CDR1 is SGHAT and CDR2 is FQNNGV in the germline V gene. The CDR3 is 14 residues long. The CDR3 loop is CASSLWRGGYEQYV. Here the CDR3 DNA reads TGTGCCAGCAGCCTATGGCGGGGAGGCTACGAGCAGTACGTC.

This clonotype was counted many times. This chain uses TRBV12-3 or TRBV12-4 with TRBJ2-1; the match to TRBD2 covers 9 bases. The CDR3 sequence is 15 residues long. V shed 6 bases and J 9 bases; nucleotides not matched to a gene: 12. The CDR3 protein is CASRPSGGRDGEQFF. The CDR3 nucleotides read TGTGCCAGCAGGCCCAGCGGGGGGCGGGACGGTGAGCAGTTCTTC.

The chain employs TRBV30 and TRBJ1-4; D might be TRBD1 (5 bases). CDR1 and CDR2 from the germline V gene are GTSNPN and SVGIG (reference sequence). V lost 4 bases to trimming and J lost 5 bases, with 11 bases between them. The CDR3 sequence is 13 residues long. CDR3 sequence (DNA): TGTGCCTGGACGCATGGGGGGAATGAAAAACTGTTTTTT. Translated: CAWTHGGNEKLFF.

This clonotype was seen more than once but under ten times. The V and J genes are TRBV5-4 and TRBJ2-5; the D is unclear. The CDR3 loop spans 13 amino acids. CDR1 is SGHNT, CDR2 YYREEE, per germline (reference sequence). V dropped 2 bases and J dropped 5 bases, with 10 bases sitting between them. The CDR3 loop is CASSLYEAETQYF. DNA of the CDR3: TGTGCCAGCAGCTTATACGAGGCCGAGACCCAGTACTTC.

This clonotype occurred a few times. V gene TRBV12-3 or TRBV12-4 combines with J gene TRBJ2-5; D might be TRBD2 (6 bases). V shed 3 bases and J shed 3 bases, with 14 bases lying between them. The CDR3 runs to 15 residues. Here the CDR3 reads CASSLGGLIKETQYF. DNA of the CDR3: TGTGCCAGCAGTTTGGGAGGACTGATAAAAGAGACCCAGTACTTC.

The sample holds a few counts of this clonotype. The gene calls are TRBV5-1 and TRBJ2-3; D could derive from TRBD1 or TRBD2 (5 bases each). Trimming removed 0 bases from V and 4 bases from J, with 12 bases in between. The germline gives CDR1 SGHRS, CDR2 YFSETQ. CDR3 size: 15 residues. This CDR3 is CASSLEVLGPDTQYF. CDR3 sequence (DNA): TGCGCCAGCAGCTTGGAGGTTCTGGGACCAGATACGCAGTATTTT.

This clonotype was picked up a small number of times. The rearrangement joins TRBV7-6 to TRBJ1-4; D is perhaps TRBD1 (6 bases). This CDR3 contains 16 residues. The germline CDR1 and CDR2 sequences are SGHVS and FNYEAQ. Trimming took off 1 base at V and 4 bases at J, with 13 bases between the two ends. The CDR3 region is CASSLGGLYLNEKLFF. CDR3 coding DNA: TGTGCCAGCAGCTTAGGGGGGCTCTATCTTAATGAAAAACTGTTTTTT.

This clonotype occurred a few times. The chain has TRBV5-4 and TRBJ2-1; 7 nucleotides align to TRBD1. Germline V CDR1 and CDR2: SGHNT, YYREEE (reference sequence). The CDR3 extends over 15 amino acids. Trimming took 3 bases from V and 4 from J; bases not matched to a gene: 7. As DNA, the CDR3 is TGTGCCAGCAGCTCCGGACAGGCCTCGTACAATGAGCAGTTCTTC. Translation gives CASSSGQASYNEQFF.

This clonotype was counted at least ten times. This sequence joins TRBV5-6 and TRBJ1-3, with D maybe TRBD1 (6 bases). From germline, CDR1 is SGHDT and CDR2 YYEEEE. The CDR3 is 15 residues long. V was clipped by 5 bases and J by 3 bases, with 15 bases between them. CDR3 sequence: CASSPGHRSGNTIYF. The CDR3 DNA reads TGTGCCAGCAGTCCGGGACATCGCAGTGGAAACACCATATATTTT.

V is TRBV20-1 and J is TRBJ1-5; no clear D. Germline V gene data show CDR1 as DFQATT and CDR2 as SNEGSKA (reference sequence). V lost 1 base and J lost 2, with 6 bases in between. The CDR3 has 13 residues. The CDR3 loop is CSARGSGNQPQHF. The CDR3, as DNA: TGCAGTGCTAGAGGATCCGGCAATCAGCCCCAGCATTTT.

This clonotype was counted ten times or more. The rearrangement uses TRBV6-6 and TRBJ2-3; 9 nucleotides align to TRBD2. V was clipped by 2 bases and J by 2 bases; unmatched bases: 8. The CDR3 sequence is 17 residues long. The germline V gene has CDR1 MNHNY and CDR2 SVGAGI (reference sequence). This chain's CDR3 is CASSYPSAGGPTDTQYF. CDR3 in DNA: TGTGCCAGCAGTTACCCTTCAGCGGGGGGCCCCACAGATACGCAGTATTTT.

A remark on this clonotype: The junction shows a germline mismatch at one end, possibly a read error. The V gene is TRBV7-2, the J gene TRBJ1-2; TRBD1 is a possible D gene (5 bases). Germline CDR1 is SGHTA and CDR2 is FQGNSA. This CDR3 contains 17 residues. This CDR3 reads CASSPQAASGANYGDTF. The CDR3 bases are TGTGCCAGCAGCCCACAGGCAGCGTCGGGAGCTAACTATGGCGACACCTTC.

This clonotype has ten or more counts. The V call is TRBV18, the J call TRBJ2-3, with D unclear. V dropped 3 bases and J dropped 0 bases, with 13 bases sitting between them. The CDR3 loop spans 16 amino acids. Germline lookup yields CDR1 KGHSH and CDR2 LQKENI. The chain's CDR3 is CASSPRQSTSTDTQYF. DNA of the CDR3: TGTGCCAGCTCACCTCGCCAGTCAACCAGCACAGATACGCAGTATTTT.

There are many counts of this clonotype. The chain combines TRBV6-2 or TRBV6-3 with TRBJ1-5; weak D call: TRBD1 (5 bases). V was cut by 7 bases and J by 6 bases, with 13 bases left in between. CDR1 is MNHEY and CDR2 is SVGEGT in the germline V gene. The CDR3 length is 13 residues. CDR3 sequence reads: CASTFLGAQPQHF. The CDR3 bases are TGTGCCAGCACCTTTCTCGGGGCTCAGCCCCAGCATTTT.